This T cell receptor beta chain came from a study of lymphopenia after photon versus proton radiotherapy. With respect to this clone: Its specificity is unknown.

The CDR3 spans 15 residues. In germline, CDR1 is LNHDA, CDR2 SQIVND (reference sequence). The V gene end was trimmed by 4 bases and the J gene end by 4 bases; junction bases not matched to a gene: 4. Overall study results and limits: Oligoclonal CD8+ Temra expansion after nadir drove photon patients' diversity drop.

Clones were read by immunoSEQ multiplex PCR, and TCRdb kept only the in-frame ones, dropping some. Among about 61,000 clones, around 87% were seen once, and the ten largest hold about 2.5%. The rearrangement joins TRBV19 to TRBJ2-2; 9 bases agree with TRBD1. The specimen comprised peripheral blood, sampled from a patient treated with photon-based radiotherapy. The sequence was obtained from a man aged 35 to 55 with gastric cancer. CDR3 DNA: TGTGCCAGTAGTACCGGGACAGGGAGCACCGGGGAGCTGTTTTTT. Protein sequence: CASSTGTGSTGELFF.